This T cell receptor (beta chain) appears in the sequencing data of a study of T-cell memory formation after mild COVID-19. Whole-study results and caveats: While clones contracting from day 15 to 85 were balanced between CD4 and CD8, later expanders leaned CD4+.

Germline CDR1 and CDR2: MNHEY and SMNVEV (reference sequence). The length of the CDR3 is 14 residues. Between the trimmed V and J ends, which lost 8 bases and 5 bases, there was a span of 18 bases. TCRdb re-called the 5' RACE reads through MiXCR, storing one row per CDR3 protein. The table lists 250,000 to 300,000 distinct CDR3 sequences, roughly 16% of them singletons. With respect to this clonotype: The antigen remains undetermined.

Sequencing was carried out using PBMCs or a T cell subset sorted from them (not recorded which). The TCR originated in a man between 18 and 35 years old who had mild COVID-19 (a few samples of this study predate the infection). Cell type and time point are not known. V is TRBV27 and J is TRBJ1-1; D is undetermined. In nucleotides, the CDR3 is TGTGCCAGCTGTGGTCGATCGCCCCCAACTGAAGCTTTCTTT. This sequence encodes CASCGRSPPTEAFF.